The present T cell receptor beta chain was sequenced within a study of identical twins. This clonotype was seen only once. Looked up from germline, CDR1 is LNHDA and CDR2 is SQIVND (reference sequence). V gave up 1 base and J gave up 5 bases, with 8 bases separating them. The CDR3 length is 13 residues. Using its own MiXCR run on the 5' RACE reads, TCRdb lists one record per CDR3 protein. The sample includes roughly 190,000 distinct CDR3 sequences, 15% to 20% of them seen just once. These records were also assigned to another study, of T cells expressing NK-cell markers. According to that study: Underlying the TCR beta repertoires were sorted CD3+CD56+NKG2C+, CD3+CD56+NKG2C- and CD3+CD56-NKG2C+ T cells.

This TCR came from a woman between 18 and 29 years old in good health. The sequenced material came from CD8+ T cells sorted from blood. V and J are TRBV19 and TRBJ1-1; D gene uncertain. The CDR3 DNA sequence: TGTGCCAGTAGTATAGGAGGTTGGACTGAAGCTTTCTTT. Encoded protein: CASSIGGWTEAFF.